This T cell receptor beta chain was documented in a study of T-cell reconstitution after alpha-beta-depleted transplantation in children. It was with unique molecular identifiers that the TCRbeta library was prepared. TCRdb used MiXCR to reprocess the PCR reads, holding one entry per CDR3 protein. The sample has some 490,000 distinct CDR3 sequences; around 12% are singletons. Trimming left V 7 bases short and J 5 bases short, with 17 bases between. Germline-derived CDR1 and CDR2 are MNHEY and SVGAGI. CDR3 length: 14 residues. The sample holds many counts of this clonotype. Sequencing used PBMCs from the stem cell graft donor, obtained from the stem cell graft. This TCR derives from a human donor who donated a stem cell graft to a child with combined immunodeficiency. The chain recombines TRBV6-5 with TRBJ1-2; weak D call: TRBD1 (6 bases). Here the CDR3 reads CASTGGQPTYGYTF. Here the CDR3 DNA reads TGTGCCAGCACGGGTGGACAGCCAACTTATGGCTACACCTTC.